This T cell receptor beta chain emerged from a study of shared clonotypes between healthy human individuals. Overall study findings and caveats: Some clonotypes were shared by all four sorted-subset donors, while others were not shared. The non-shared ones had lower generation probabilities than the shared ones. Estimated richness was generally greater in naive than memory subsets.

In the case of this clone: As yet, its antigen is unknown.

The CDR3 length is 15 residues. In germline, CDR1 is SGHRS, CDR2 YFSETQ. Trimming shortened V by 0 bases and J by 2 bases, and 10 bases separated the two germline ends. Execution of the assay was at deep level. Sequencing used immunoSEQ multiplex PCR; TCRdb keeps in-frame clones, though not all of them. The top ten clones hold roughly 0.13% of a sample with some 2,000,000 clones, nearly 97% of them seen once. V and J are TRBV5-1 and TRBJ2-3; D call uncertain. This clonotype originated in a man aged 18 to 29 in good health. Sequencing was done on a sample of naive CD4+ T cells sorted from blood. Subset here: CD45RA+ positively selected. The CDR3 loop is CASSLGRGPTDTQYF. The CDR3 coding sequence is TGCGCCAGCAGCTTGGGACGAGGACCCACAGATACGCAGTATTTT.